This T cell receptor (beta chain) was observed in a study of response to subunit inactivated influenza vaccine. The length of the CDR3 is 15 residues. Germline-derived CDR1 and CDR2 are MGHRA and YSYEKL. With V trimmed by 5 bases and J by 6 bases, 7 bases remained unmatched. This clonotype came up a few times. TCRdb fed the RT-PCR reads into MiXCR, producing one record per CDR3 protein. The sample has around 320,000 distinct CDR3 sequences, over 20% seen once; the top ten hold approximately 10%. The V gene is TRBV4-1, the J gene TRBJ1-6; 7 positions agree with TRBD1. This specimen was PBMCs from blood, taken 21 months after vaccination. This sequence originates from a man between 50 and 75 years old who received an inactivated influenza vaccine. This CDR3 is CASSERDRLNSPLHF. Written as DNA, the CDR3 is TGCGCCAGCAGCGAACGGGACAGACTTAATTCACCCCTCCACTTT.